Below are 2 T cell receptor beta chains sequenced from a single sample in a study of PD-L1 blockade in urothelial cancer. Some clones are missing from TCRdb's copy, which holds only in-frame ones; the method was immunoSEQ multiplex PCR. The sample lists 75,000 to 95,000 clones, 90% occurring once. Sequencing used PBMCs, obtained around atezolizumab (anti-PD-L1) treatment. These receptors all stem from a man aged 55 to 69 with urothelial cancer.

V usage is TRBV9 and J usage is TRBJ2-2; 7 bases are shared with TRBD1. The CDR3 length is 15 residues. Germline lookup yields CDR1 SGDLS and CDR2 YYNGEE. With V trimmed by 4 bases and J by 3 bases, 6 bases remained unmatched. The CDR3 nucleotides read TGTGCCAGCAGCTACCCAGGGGGTGACACCGGGGAGCTGTTTTTT. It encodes CASSYPGGDTGELFF.

CDR3 protein: CASSVGQGNYEQYF. Written as DNA, the CDR3 is TGTGCCAGCAGCGTCGGACAGGGGAACTACGAGCAGTACTTC. The chain is built from TRBV9 and TRBJ2-7, with TRBD1 matching 9 bases. CDR1 SGDLS and CDR2 YYNGEE come from the germline V gene. The CDR3 covers 14 residues. Trimming cost V 2 bases and J 3 bases; bases outside gene matches: 3.